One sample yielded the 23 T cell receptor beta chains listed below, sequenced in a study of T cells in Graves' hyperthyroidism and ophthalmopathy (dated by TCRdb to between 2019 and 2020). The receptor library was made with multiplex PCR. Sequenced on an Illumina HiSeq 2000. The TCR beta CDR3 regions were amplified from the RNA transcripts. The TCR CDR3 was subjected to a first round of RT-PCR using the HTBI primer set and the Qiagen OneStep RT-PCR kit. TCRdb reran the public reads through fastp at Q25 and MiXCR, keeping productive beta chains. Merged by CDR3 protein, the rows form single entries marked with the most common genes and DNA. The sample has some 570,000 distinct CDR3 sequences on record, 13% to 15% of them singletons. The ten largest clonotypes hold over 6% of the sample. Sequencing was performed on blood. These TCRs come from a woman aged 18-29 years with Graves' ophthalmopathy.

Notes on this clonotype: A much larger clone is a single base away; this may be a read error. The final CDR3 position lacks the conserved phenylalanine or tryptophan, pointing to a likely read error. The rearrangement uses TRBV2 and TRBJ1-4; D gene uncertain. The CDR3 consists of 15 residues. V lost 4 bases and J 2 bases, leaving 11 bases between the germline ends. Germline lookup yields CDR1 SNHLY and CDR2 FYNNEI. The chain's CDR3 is CASSVSGHTNEKLFL. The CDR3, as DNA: TGTGCCAGCAGTGTTAGCGGCCACACTAATGAAAAACTGTTTCTT.

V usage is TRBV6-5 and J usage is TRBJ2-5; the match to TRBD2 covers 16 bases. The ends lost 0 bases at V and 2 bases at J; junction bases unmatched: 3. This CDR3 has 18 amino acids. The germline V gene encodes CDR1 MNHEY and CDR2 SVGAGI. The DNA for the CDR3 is TGTGCCAGCAGTTACTCCGGGACTAGCGGGAGGGGGCAAGAGACCCAGTACTTC. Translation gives CASSYSGTSGRGQETQYF.

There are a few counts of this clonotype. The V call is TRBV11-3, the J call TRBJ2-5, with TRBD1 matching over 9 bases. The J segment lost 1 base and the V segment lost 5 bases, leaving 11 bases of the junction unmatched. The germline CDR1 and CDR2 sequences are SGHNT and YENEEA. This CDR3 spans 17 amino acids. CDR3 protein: CASSPGQGRMGQETQYF. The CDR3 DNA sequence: TGTGCCAGCAGCCCAGGACAGGGGAGGATGGGCCAAGAGACCCAGTACTTC.

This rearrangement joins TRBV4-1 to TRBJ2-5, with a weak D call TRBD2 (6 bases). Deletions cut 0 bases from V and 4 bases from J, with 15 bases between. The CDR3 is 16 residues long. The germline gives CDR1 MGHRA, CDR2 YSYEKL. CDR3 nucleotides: TGCGCCAGCAGCCAAGAACTCAGGAGGGGCCGAGAGACCCAGTACTTC. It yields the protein CASSQELRRGRETQYF.

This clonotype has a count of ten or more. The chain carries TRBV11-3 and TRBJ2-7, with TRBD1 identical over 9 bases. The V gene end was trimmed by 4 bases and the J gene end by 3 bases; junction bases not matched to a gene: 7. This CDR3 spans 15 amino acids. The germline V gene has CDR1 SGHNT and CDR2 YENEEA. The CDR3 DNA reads TGTGCCAGCAGCTCCAGGACAGGGGCCGTCTACGAGCAGTACTTC. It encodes CASSSRTGAVYEQYF.

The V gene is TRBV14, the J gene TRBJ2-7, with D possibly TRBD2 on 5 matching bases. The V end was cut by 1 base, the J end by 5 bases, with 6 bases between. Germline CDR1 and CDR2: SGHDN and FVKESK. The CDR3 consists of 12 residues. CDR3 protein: CASSQGENEQYF. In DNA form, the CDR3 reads TGTGCCAGCAGCCAAGGGGAGAACGAGCAGTACTTC.

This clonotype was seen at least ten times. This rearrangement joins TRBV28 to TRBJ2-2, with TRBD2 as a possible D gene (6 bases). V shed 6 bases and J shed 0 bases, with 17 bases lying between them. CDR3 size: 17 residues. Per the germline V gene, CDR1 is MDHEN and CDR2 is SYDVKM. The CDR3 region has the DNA TGTGCCAGCAGGGTGGGGGGTAGGCTAGCGAACACCGGGGAGCTGTTTTTT. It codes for CASRVGGRLANTGELFF.

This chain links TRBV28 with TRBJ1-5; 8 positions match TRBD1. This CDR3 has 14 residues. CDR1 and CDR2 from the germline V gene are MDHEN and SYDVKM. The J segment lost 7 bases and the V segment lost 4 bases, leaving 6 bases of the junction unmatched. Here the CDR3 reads CASSSGQGRQPQHF. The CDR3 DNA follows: TGTGCCAGCAGTTCCGGACAGGGCAGGCAGCCCCAGCATTTT.

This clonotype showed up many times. In nucleotides, the CDR3 is TGTGCCAGCAGCCTAGCGGGAGTAGACACCGGGGAGCTGTTTTTT. This codes for CASSLAGVDTGELFF. The rearrangement links TRBV28 to TRBJ2-2, with 10 bases fitting TRBD2. V gave up 6 bases and J gave up 3 bases; unmatched junction bases: 4. There are 15 residues in the CDR3. Per germline, CDR1 MDHEN and CDR2 SYDVKM.

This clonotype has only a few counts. Written as DNA, the CDR3 is TGTGCCAGCAGCTTAGAGGTAACCGGCTACACCTTC. Translated, it gives CASSLEVTGYTF. The chain recombines TRBV7-9 with TRBJ1-2; D gene uncertain. This CDR3 is 12 amino acids long. Deletions cut 1 base from V and 8 bases from J, with 8 bases between. Germline V gene data show CDR1 as SEHNR and CDR2 as FQNEAQ (reference sequence).

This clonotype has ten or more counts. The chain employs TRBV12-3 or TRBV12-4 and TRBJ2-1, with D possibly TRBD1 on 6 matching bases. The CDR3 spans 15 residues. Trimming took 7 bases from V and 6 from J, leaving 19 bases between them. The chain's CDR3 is CASNEQGLLSNEQFF. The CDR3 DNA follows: TGTGCCAGCAACGAACAGGGTTTATTAAGCAATGAGCAGTTCTTC.

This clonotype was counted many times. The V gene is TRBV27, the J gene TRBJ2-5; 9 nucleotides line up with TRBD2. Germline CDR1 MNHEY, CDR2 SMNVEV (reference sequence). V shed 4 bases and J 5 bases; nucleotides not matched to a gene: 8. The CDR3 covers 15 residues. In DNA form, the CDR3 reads TGTGCCAGCAGTTCCACCCGACTAGCGGAGGAGACCCAGTACTTC. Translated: CASSSTRLAEETQYF.

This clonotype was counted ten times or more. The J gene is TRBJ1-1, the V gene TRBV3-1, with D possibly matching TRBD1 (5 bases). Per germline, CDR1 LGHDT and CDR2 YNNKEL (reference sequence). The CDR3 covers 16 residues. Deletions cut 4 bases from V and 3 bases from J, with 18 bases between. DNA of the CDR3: TGTGCCAGCAGCCTACTAGGCGTGGGGACTGACACTGAAGCTTTCTTT. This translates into CASSLLGVGTDTEAFF. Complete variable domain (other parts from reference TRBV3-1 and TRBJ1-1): DTAVSQTPKYLVTQMGNDKSIKCEQNLGHDTMYWYKQDSKKFLKIMFSYNNKELIINETVPNRFSPKSPDKAHLNLHINSLELGDSAVYFCASSLLGVGTDTEAFFGQGTRLTVV.

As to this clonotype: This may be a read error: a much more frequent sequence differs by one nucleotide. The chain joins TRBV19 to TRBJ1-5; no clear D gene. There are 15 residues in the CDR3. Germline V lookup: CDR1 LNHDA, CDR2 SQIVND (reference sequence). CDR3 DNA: TGTGCCAGTAGTATAGCAGCGGATAGCAAACAGCCCCAGCATTTT. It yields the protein CASSIAADSKQPQHF.

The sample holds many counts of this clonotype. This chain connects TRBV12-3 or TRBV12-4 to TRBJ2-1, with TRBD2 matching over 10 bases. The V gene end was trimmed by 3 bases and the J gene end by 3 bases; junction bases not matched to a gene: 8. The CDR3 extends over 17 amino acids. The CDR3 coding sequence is TGTGCCAGCAGTTTGCTAGGGCTAGCGGGAGTCTACAATGAGCAGTTCTTC. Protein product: CASSLLGLAGVYNEQFF.

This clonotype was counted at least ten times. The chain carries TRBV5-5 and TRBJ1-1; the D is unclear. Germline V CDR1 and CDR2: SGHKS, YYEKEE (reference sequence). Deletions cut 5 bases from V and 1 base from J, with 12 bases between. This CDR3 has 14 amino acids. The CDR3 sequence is CASSSRVPNTEAFF. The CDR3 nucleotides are TGTGCCAGCAGTTCCCGGGTCCCGAACACTGAAGCTTTCTTT.

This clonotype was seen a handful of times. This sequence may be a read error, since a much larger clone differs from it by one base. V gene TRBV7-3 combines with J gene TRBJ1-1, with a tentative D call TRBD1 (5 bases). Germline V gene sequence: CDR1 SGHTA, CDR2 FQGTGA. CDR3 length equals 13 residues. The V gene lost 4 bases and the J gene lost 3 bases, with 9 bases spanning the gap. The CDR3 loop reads CASSSVRDTEAFF. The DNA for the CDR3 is TGTGCCAGCAGCTCGGTCAGGGACACTGAAGCTTTCTTT.

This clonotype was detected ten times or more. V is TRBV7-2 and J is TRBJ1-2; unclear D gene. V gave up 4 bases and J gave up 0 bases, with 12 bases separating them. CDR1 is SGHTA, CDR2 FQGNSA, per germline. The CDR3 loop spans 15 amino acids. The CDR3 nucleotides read TGTGCCAGCAGCTCATATGGACGGACTAACTATGGCTACACCTTC. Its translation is CASSSYGRTNYGYTF.

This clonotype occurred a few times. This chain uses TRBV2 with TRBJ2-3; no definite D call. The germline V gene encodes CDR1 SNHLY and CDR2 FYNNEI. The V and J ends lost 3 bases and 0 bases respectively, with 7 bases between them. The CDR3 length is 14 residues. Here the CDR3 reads CASSDQLSTDTQYF. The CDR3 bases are TGTGCCAGCAGTGATCAGTTAAGCACAGATACGCAGTATTTT.

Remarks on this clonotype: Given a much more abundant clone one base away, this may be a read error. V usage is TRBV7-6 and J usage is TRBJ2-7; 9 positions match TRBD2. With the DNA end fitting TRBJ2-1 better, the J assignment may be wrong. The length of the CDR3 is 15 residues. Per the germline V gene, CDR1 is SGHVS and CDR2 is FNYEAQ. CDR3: CASSPVAGALYEQFF. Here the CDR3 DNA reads TGTGCCAGCAGCCCCGTAGCGGGAGCCCTCTACGAGCAGTTCTTC.

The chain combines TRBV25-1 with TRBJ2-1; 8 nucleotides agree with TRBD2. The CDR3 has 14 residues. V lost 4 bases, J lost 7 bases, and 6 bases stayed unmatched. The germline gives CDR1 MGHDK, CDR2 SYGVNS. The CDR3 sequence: CASSGLAGWNEQFF. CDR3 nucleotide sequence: TGTGCCAGCAGTGGTCTAGCGGGCTGGAATGAGCAGTTCTTC.

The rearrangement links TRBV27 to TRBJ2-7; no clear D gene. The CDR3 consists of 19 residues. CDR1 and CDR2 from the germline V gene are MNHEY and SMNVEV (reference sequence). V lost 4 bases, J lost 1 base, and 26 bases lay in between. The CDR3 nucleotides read TGTGCCAGCAGTTCACTCGTCAACTTACGTCCCCCCGGGTCCTACGAGCAGTACTTC. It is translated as CASSSLVNLRPPGSYEQYF.

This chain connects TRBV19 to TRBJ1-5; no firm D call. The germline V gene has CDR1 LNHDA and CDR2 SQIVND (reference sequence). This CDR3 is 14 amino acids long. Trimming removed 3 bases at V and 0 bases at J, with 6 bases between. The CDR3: CASSIFDSNQPQHF. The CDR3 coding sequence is TGTGCCAGTAGTATTTTTGATAGCAATCAGCCCCAGCATTTT.